This entry features one T cell receptor (beta chain) sequence. Its antigen remains unknown. Adults of Caucasian background living in Nashville, Tennessee made up all donors. This sample is part of a study of shared clonotypes between healthy human individuals. General study points: A handful of donors had approximately 4.6% of their naive CD4 clonotypes in common. The authors expected sequencing depth to affect clonotype sharing among donors.

The ends lost 3 bases at V and 2 bases at J; junction bases unmatched: 1. Germline CDR1 SGDLS, CDR2 YYNGEE. This CDR3 region has 14 residues. Here immunoSEQ multiplex PCR was the method, and the copy in TCRdb shows in-frame clones only, minus some. The sample shows over a million clones, 95% to 99% of them seen only once. The sequenced material came from naive CD4+ T cells sorted from blood. Sample subset: CD45RA+ positively selected. This rearrangement joins TRBV9 to TRBJ1-3, with TRBD1 identical over 8 bases. The clonotype originates from a man between 25 and 39 years old in good health. The DNA of the CDR3 is TGTGCCAGCAGCGGCAGGGGGCCTGGAAACACCATATATTTT. Translating gives CASSGRGPGNTIYF.